The rows below give T cell receptor beta chains drawn from one sample of a study of blood T cell repertoires in COVID-19. Repertoires were generated with immunoSEQ multiplex PCR, while TCRdb's copy carries only in-frame clones and drops some. The profile shows fewer than 200,000 clones, roughly 88% of them singletons. The sequenced sample was peripheral blood. The receptor source for this set is a man in his fifties or sixties who had recovered from COVID-19. Both conserved end residues are part of each CDR3. D genes are given only for firm matches. Clone size is stated in some rows and not others, as once, few, many or a class when expanded.

J gene,V gene,clone size,D gene,CDR3 DNA,CDR3 protein
TRBJ2-7,TRBV6-5,.,.,TGTGCCAGCAGTTCCGGGGACGAGCAGTACTTC,CASSSGDEQYF
TRBJ1-2,TRBV6-4,.,TRBD1,TGTGCCAGCAGTGACGAGCAGGGGGGATATGCGGGCTACACCTTC,CASSDEQGGYAGYTF
TRBJ2-1,TRBV9,.,TRBD2,TGTGCCAGCAGCCCCGCGGGGGGGGCGGTCGAGAGTGAGCAGTTCTTC,CASSPAGGAVESEQFF
TRBJ2-3,TRBV6-6,.,.,TGTGCCAGCATCCGAGGGAACGGGGGCACAGATACGCAGTATTTT,CASIRGNGGTDTQYF
TRBJ1-2,TRBV30,few,.,TGTGCCTGGAGTGTTAGCGCCTCTGGCTACACCTTC,CAWSVSASGYTF
TRBJ2-3,TRBV10-2,.,TRBD2,TGCGCCAGCAGTACTAGCGGGGGGCCGGATACGCAGTATTTT,CASSTSGGPDTQYF
TRBJ2-1,TRBV7-2,.,TRBD1,TGTGCCAGCAGCTTAACCGGGACAGAGTACAATGAGCAGTTCTTC,CASSLTGTEYNEQFF
TRBJ2-5,TRBV2,.,.,TGTGCCAGCGGGAGGGAGACCCAGTACTTC,CASGRETQYF
TRBJ2-7,TRBV30,.,.,TGTGCCTGGAGTCCTTCAGCCTACGAGCAGTACTTC,CAWSPSAYEQYF
TRBJ2-3,TRBV9,once,TRBD1,TGTGCCAGCAGCGTTTCCGGGACAGGCGGGGCAGATACGCAGTATTTT,CASSVSGTGGADTQYF
TRBJ2-1,TRBV7-9,.,TRBD2,TGTGCCAGCAGCCCCCTCAGGGGAGCGGGGGCTTCCTACAATGAGCAGTTCTTC,CASSPLRGAGASYNEQFF
TRBJ2-3,TRBV7-9,.,TRBD2,TGTGCCAGCAGCTCAGTGGGGGGGTCAGATACGCAGTATTTT,CASSSVGGSDTQYF
TRBJ1-5,TRBV19,once,TRBD1,TGTGCCAGTACGACAGGGTGGGTCAATCAGCCCCAGCATTTT,CASTTGWVNQPQHF
TRBJ2-1,TRBV6-5,.,.,TGTGCCAGCAGTTCCACGTCGGGGGCCTACAATGAGCAGTTCTTC,CASSSTSGAYNEQFF
TRBJ1-5,TRBV11-2,.,.,TGTGCCAGCAGCTTAAGCAGGGATCAGCCCCAGCATTTT,CASSLSRDQPQHF
TRBJ2-3,TRBV6-2/TRBV6-3,.,.,TGTGCCAGCAGTTACCGAGCGACAGATACGCAGTATTTT,CASSYRATDTQYF
TRBJ1-6,TRBV4-3,.,.,TGCGCCAGCAGCCCAGGACAGCTAGGTTCACCCCTCCACTTT,CASSPGQLGSPLHF
TRBJ2-2,TRBV30,.,.,TGTGCCTGGAAACTCCAGACAGCCTCGGGCACCGGGGAGCTGTTTTTT,CAWKLQTASGTGELFF
TRBJ2-1,TRBV19,.,TRBD2,TGTGCCAGTAAAGCGGGGGGGGCGTCGGTTGAGCAGTTCTTC,CASKAGGASVEQFF
TRBJ2-5,TRBV5-6,.,.,TGTGCCAGCAGGTCCCTCCAGGGTTTTCTTAACCAAGAGACCCAGTACTTC,CASRSLQGFLNQETQYF
TRBJ1-1,TRBV18,.,TRBD1,TGTGCCAGCTCAACTTACGACAGGGAGAACACTGAAGCTTTCTTT,CASSTYDRENTEAFF
TRBJ1-2,TRBV4-1,.,.,TGCGCCAGCAGCCCAGATCCGGGACTCATAATCTATGGCTACACCTTC,CASSPDPGLIIYGYTF
TRBJ1-2,TRBV3-1/TRBV3-2,once,TRBD1,TGTGCCAGCAGCCAAGCTGGACAGGGCCCTAACTATGGCTACACCTTC,CASSQAGQGPNYGYTF
TRBJ2-5,TRBV4-1,.,.,TGCGCCAGCAGCCAAGGGCCCCTCAGAGAGACCCAGTACTTC,CASSQGPLRETQYF
TRBJ2-7,TRBV6-5,few,.,TGTGCCAGCAGTTTAACAGGCAGATTGGACGAGCAGTACTTC,CASSLTGRLDEQYF
TRBJ2-5,TRBV18,once,.,TGTGCCAGCTCACTCTACCGAGAGACCCAGTACTTC,CASSLYRETQYF
TRBJ1-3,TRBV7-9,.,TRBD1,TGTGCCAGCAGCTTATTGGGACAGGGCGGTGACACCATATATTTT,CASSLLGQGGDTIYF
TRBJ2-2,TRBV5-1,.,TRBD1,TGCGCCAGCAGCTTGTACAGGGGGCGCGGAACCGGGGAGCTGTTTTTT,CASSLYRGRGTGELFF
TRBJ1-3,TRBV28,once,.,TGTGCCAGCAGCCTCGACAGGTCTGGAAACACCATATATTTT,CASSLDRSGNTIYF
TRBJ2-1,TRBV29-1,.,TRBD1,TGCAGCGTTGAATCTGTGGGGACAGATTACAATGAGCAGTTCTTC,CSVESVGTDYNEQFF
TRBJ1-5,TRBV6-2/TRBV6-3,.,.,TGTGCCAGCAGTCAAGGCGGGCCCCAGCATTTT,CASSQGGPQHF
TRBJ1-1,TRBV15,.,TRBD1,TGTGCCACCAGCGGACAGGGGGCAGAAGCTTTCTTT,CATSGQGAEAFF
TRBJ1-1,TRBV4-1,.,TRBD1,TGCGCCAGCAGCCAAGGGCCACAGGGGCAGGGAATGAACACTGAAGCTTTCTTT,CASSQGPQGQGMNTEAFF
TRBJ2-7,TRBV9,.,TRBD2,TGTGCCAGCAGCGTAGATGATGGGGGGGCCTACGAGCAGTACTTC,CASSVDDGGAYEQYF
TRBJ1-1,TRBV29-1,.,.,TGCAGCGTACCGGGACACATGAACACTGAAGCTTTCTTT,CSVPGHMNTEAFF
TRBJ1-1,TRBV9,.,.,TGTGCCAGCAGCGTATCCTCGGGGATCACTGAAGCTTTCTTT,CASSVSSGITEAFF
TRBJ2-5,TRBV2,.,.,TGTGCCAGCACTCAGGAAGAGACCCAGTACTTC,CASTQEETQYF